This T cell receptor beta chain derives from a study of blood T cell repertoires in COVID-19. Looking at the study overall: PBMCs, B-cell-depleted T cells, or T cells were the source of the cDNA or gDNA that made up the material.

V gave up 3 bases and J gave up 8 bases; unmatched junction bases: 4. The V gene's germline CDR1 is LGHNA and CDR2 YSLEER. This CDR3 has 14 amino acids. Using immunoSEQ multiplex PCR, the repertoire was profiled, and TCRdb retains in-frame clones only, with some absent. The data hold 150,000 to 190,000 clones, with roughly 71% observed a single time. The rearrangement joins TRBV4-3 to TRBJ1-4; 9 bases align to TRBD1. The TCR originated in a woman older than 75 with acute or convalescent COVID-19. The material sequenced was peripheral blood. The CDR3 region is CASSQRQGDEKLFF. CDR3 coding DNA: TGCGCCAGCAGCCAGAGACAGGGGGACGAAAAACTGTTTTTT.